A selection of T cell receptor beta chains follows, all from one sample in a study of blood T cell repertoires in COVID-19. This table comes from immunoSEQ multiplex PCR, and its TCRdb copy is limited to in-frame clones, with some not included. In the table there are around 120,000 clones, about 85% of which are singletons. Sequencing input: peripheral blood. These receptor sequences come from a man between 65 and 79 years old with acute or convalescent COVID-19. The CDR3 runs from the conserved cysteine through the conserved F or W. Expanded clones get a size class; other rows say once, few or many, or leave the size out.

CDR3 protein: CASSGGGLAGNNEQFF
V gene: TRBV10-1
clone size: NA

CDR3 protein: CSASLTGNTEAFF
V gene: TRBV20-1
clone size: NA

CDR3 protein: CASRSGQGGAGELFF
V gene: TRBV2
clone size: once

CDR3 protein: CASSLGEASEQYF
V gene: TRBV7-8
clone size: NA

CDR3 protein: CASSLRDTANTGELFF
V gene: TRBV4-1
clone size: NA

CDR3 protein: CASGEGRGNTIYF
V gene: TRBV6-5
clone size: NA

CDR3 protein: CASSSRTGREQYF
V gene: TRBV2
clone size: NA

CDR3 protein: CASSLGLYEQYF
V gene: TRBV3-1/TRBV3-2
clone size: NA

CDR3 protein: CASSETDRVYEQYF
V gene: TRBV6-1
clone size: many

CDR3 protein: CASSQGGTMDYEQYF
V gene: TRBV3-1/TRBV3-2
clone size: NA

CDR3 protein: CASSPRTSGEETQYF
V gene: TRBV7-2
clone size: NA

CDR3 protein: CASSFARENIQYF
V gene: TRBV11-2
clone size: NA

CDR3 protein: CASSSRTGSSYEQYF
V gene: TRBV11-2
clone size: NA

CDR3 protein: CASSLGGQGAYGYTF
V gene: TRBV5-4
clone size: NA

CDR3 protein: CASSAQAGTNTGELFF
V gene: TRBV6-4
clone size: few

CDR3 protein: CASSRGFREVYEQFF
V gene: TRBV7-6
clone size: NA

CDR3 protein: CASSLGDRSYGGQYF
V gene: TRBV5-6
clone size: NA

CDR3 protein: CASSYSAGSRNQPQHF
V gene: TRBV6-5
clone size: once

CDR3 protein: CASGGPTYGYTF
V gene: TRBV18
clone size: NA

CDR3 protein: CASRLRGYGYTF
V gene: TRBV28
clone size: NA

CDR3 protein: CASSTRAAGGEKLFF
V gene: TRBV7-9
clone size: NA

CDR3 protein: CAINRVGVGNTEAFF
V gene: TRBV10-3
clone size: NA

CDR3 protein: CASSVGAGRDQPQHF
V gene: TRBV18
clone size: few

CDR3 protein: CASSNGQAVLNTEAFF
V gene: TRBV5-1
clone size: NA

CDR3 protein: CASSNWTGSYEQYF
V gene: TRBV11-2
clone size: NA

CDR3 protein: CASSLGPQRGGDNQPQHF
V gene: TRBV7-9
clone size: once

CDR3 protein: CATDQGAPGTGELFF
V gene: TRBV19
clone size: NA

CDR3 protein: CASSPLSGTGELFF
V gene: TRBV5-1
clone size: NA

CDR3 protein: CASSFQGAWEQYF
V gene: TRBV27
clone size: NA

CDR3 protein: CASSLERGVSYEQYF
V gene: TRBV6-5
clone size: NA

CDR3 protein: CASKDRQNTEAFF
V gene: TRBV2
clone size: NA

CDR3 protein: CASIPQGAGYEQYF
V gene: TRBV28
clone size: many

CDR3 protein: CASTSSGNTIYF
V gene: TRBV6-5
clone size: NA

CDR3 protein: CASRPDRNQPQHF
V gene: TRBV6-5
clone size: NA

CDR3 protein: CASSLTGNTEAFF
V gene: TRBV12-3/TRBV12-4
clone size: NA